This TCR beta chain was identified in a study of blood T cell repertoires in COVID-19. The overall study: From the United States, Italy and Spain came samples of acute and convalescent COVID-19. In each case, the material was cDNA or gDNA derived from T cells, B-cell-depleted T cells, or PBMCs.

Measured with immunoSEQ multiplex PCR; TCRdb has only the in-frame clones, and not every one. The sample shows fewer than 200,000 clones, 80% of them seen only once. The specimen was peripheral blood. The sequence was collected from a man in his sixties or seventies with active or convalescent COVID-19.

This chain's CDR3 is CATSDLRQRAANIQYF. The CDR3 DNA sequence: TGTGCCACCAGTGATTTGCGACAGCGGGCGGCAAACATTCAGTACTTC. The genes are TRBV24-1 and TRBJ2-4, with D perhaps TRBD2 (6 bases). CDR3 length equals 16 residues. V gave up 0 bases and J gave up 6 bases, with 14 bases separating them. Looked up from germline, CDR1 is KGHDR and CDR2 is SFDVKD.